This TCR beta chain was sequenced in a study of post-analysis software for immune sequencing data. Study-wide results and limits: The five TRBV segments detected at higher frequency in patients than in controls included TRBV5-6, TRBV5-1 and TRBV20-1. Samples made in the same batch grouped tightly together by F measure. Significantly decreased normalized Chao1 diversity was recorded for multiple sclerosis patients relative to controls.

Ten or more counts support this clonotype. Its antigen is not identified. Included in the TCR beta cDNA libraries were unique molecular identifiers. TCRdb reanalysed the PCR reads using MiXCR and keeps one entry per CDR3 protein. The profile shows over 150,000 distinct CDR3 sequences, about 30% of them singletons. Per the germline V gene, CDR1 is ENHRY and CDR2 is SYGVKD. The CDR3 loop spans 12 amino acids. Trimming took off 5 bases at V and 3 bases at J, with 8 bases between the two ends. The rearrangement links TRBV10-3 to TRBJ2-7; D might be TRBD1 (6 bases). This TCR was sampled from a girl aged 10-17 years with multiple sclerosis. Source material: blood. This CDR3 reads CAISTGSYEQYF. DNA for the CDR3: TGTGCCATCAGTACAGGGAGCTACGAGCAGTACTTC.